The table lists the clone carrying this T cell receptor (beta chain) with a count of one. The data stem from a study of Ad26.COV2.S vaccination and SARS-CoV-2 variants. The V and J ends lost 6 bases and 2 bases respectively, with 20 bases between them. CDR1 and CDR2 from the germline V gene are SGHTS and YDEGEE. This CDR3 spans 16 amino acids. The protocol was immunoSEQ multiplex PCR, while the TCRdb copy is restricted to in-frame clones and leaves out a portion. The table has about 410,000 clones, around nine tenths seen once. As for treatment: some 20 received Ad26.COV2.S at low or high dose, single or two shots; five or six received placebo; per-sample allocation not given. Collection of samples fell on day 63 after the first vaccine or placebo injection.

This chain links TRBV5-8 with TRBJ2-5; D might be TRBD1 or TRBD2, each matching 6 bases. This TCR came from a person aged 18-65 years who received the Ad26.COV2.S COVID-19 vaccine or a placebo. The specimen was peripheral blood, collected in a trial of Ad26.COV2.S vaccine versus placebo. The CDR3 spells CASTPEGGTEQETQYF. CDR3 coding DNA: TGTGCCAGCACCCCCGAGGGGGGTACCGAACAAGAGACCCAGTACTTC.